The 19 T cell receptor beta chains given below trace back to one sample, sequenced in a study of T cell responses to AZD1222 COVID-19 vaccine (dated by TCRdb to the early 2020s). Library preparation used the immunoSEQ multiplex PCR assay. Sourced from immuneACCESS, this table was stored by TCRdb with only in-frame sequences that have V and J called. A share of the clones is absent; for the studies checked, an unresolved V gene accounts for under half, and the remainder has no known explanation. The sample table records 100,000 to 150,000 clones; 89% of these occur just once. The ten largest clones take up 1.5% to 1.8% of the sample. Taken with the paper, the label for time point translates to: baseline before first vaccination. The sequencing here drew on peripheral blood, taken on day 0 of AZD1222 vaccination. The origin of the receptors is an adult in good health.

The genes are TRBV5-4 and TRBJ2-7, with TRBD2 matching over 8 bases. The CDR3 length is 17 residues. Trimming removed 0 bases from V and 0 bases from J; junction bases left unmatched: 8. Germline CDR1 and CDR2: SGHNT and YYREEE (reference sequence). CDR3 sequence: CASSLARGGTSSYEQYF. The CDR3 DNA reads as TGTGCCAGCAGCTTGGCCAGGGGCGGGACTAGCTCCTACGAGCAGTACTTC.

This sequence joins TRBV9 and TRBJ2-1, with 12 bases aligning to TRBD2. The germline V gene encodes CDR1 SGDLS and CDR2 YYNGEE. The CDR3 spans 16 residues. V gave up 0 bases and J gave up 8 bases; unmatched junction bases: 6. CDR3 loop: CASSVALLAGGDEQFF. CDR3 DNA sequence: TGTGCCAGCAGCGTAGCCTTGCTAGCGGGAGGGGATGAGCAGTTCTTC.

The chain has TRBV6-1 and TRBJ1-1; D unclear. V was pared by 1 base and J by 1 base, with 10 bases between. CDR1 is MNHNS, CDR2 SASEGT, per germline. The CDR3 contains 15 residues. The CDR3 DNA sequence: TGTGCCAGCAGTGAAGTTGAGGGCCCGAACACTGAAGCTTTCTTT. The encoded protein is CASSEVEGPNTEAFF.

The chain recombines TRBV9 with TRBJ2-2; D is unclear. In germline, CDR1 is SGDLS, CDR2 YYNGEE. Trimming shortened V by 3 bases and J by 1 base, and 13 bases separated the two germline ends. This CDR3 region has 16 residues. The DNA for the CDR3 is TGTGCCAGCAGCGGCCGGAAGTCCGTGAACACCGGGGAGCTGTTTTTT. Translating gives CASSGRKSVNTGELFF.

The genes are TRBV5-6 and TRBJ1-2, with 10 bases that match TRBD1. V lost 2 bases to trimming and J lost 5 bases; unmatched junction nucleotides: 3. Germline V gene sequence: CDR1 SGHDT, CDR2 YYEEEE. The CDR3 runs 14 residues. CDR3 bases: TGTGCCAGCAGCTTCGGGACAGGGGTTTATGGCTACACCTTC. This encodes CASSFGTGVYGYTF. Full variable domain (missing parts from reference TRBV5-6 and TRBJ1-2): DAGVTQSPTHLIKTRGQQVTLRCSPKSGHDTVSWYQQALGQGPQFIFQYYEEEERQRGNFPDRFSGHQFPNYSSELNVNALLLGDSALYLCASSFGTGVYGYTFGSGTRLTVV.

CDR3 nucleotide sequence: TGTGCCAGCAGGATCGACGACGGGACCTACGAGCAGTACTTC. Translation: CASRIDDGTYEQYF. This chain uses TRBV28 with TRBJ2-7, with D perhaps matching TRBD2 (5 bases). Trimming pared 6 bases from V and 2 bases from J, leaving 14 bases between. Looked up from germline, CDR1 is MDHEN and CDR2 is SYDVKM. The CDR3 covers 14 residues. The complete variable domain, with remaining parts taken from reference TRBV28 and TRBJ2-7, reads DVKVTQSSRYLVKRTGEKVFLECVQDMDHENMFWYRQDPGLGLRLIYFSYDVKMKEKGDIPEGYSVSREKKERFSLILESASTNQTSMYLCASRIDDGTYEQYFGPGTRLTVT.

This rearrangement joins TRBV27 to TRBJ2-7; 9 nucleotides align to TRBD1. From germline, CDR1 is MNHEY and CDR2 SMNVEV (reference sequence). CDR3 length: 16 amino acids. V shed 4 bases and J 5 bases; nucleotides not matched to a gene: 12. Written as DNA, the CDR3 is TGTGCCAGCAGTTCAGTCCCGGGACAGGGCTGGAACGAGCAGTACTTC. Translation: CASSSVPGQGWNEQYF.

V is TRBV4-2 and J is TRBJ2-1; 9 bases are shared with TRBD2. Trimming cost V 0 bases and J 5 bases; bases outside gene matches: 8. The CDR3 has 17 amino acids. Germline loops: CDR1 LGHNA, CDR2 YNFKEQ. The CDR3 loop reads CASSQDPGGRVDNEQFF. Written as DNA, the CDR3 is TGTGCCAGCAGCCAAGATCCAGGCGGGAGGGTAGACAATGAGCAGTTCTTC.

CDR3 loop: CASSPPVRAEAFF. CDR3 bases: TGTGCCAGCTCACCACCCGTCAGGGCCGAAGCTTTCTTT. The V gene is TRBV18, the J gene TRBJ1-1; perhaps TRBD1 as D (5 bases). Germline V lookup: CDR1 KGHSH, CDR2 LQKENI. This CDR3 has 13 residues. Trimming left V 0 bases short and J 8 bases short, with 10 bases between.

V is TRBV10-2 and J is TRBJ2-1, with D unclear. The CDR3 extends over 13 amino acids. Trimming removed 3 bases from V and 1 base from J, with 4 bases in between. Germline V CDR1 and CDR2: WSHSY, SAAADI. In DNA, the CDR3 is TGCGCCAGCAGTGATTTTTCCTACAATGAGCAGTTCTTC. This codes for CASSDFSYNEQFF.

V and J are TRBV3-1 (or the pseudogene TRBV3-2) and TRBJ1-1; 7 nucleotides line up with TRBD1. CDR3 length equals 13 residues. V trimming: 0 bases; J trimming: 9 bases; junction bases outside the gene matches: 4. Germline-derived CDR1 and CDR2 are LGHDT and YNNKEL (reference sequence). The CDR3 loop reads CASSQEQGRKAFF. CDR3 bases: TGTGCCAGCAGCCAAGAACAGGGGAGGAAAGCTTTCTTT.

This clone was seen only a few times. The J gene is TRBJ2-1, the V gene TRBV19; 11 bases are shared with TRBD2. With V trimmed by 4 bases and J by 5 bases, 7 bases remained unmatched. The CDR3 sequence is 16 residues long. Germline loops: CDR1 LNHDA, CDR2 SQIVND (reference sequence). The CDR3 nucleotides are TGTGCCAGTAGTACCGGATCTAGCGGGAGGCACAATGAGCAGTTCTTC. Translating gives CASSTGSSGRHNEQFF.

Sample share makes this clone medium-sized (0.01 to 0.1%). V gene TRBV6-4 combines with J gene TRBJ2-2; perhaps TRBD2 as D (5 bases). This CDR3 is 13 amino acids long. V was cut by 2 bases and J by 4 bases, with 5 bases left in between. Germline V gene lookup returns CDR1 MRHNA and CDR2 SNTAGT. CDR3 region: CASSDGSTGELFF. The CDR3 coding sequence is TGTGCCAGCAGTGACGGGAGCACCGGGGAGCTGTTTTTT.

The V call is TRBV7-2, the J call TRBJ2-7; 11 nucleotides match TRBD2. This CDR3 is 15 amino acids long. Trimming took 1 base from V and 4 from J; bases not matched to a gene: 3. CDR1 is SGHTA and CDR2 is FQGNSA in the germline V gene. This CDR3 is CASSLEGTSGYEQYF. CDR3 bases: TGTGCCAGCAGCTTAGAGGGGACTAGCGGATACGAGCAGTACTTC.

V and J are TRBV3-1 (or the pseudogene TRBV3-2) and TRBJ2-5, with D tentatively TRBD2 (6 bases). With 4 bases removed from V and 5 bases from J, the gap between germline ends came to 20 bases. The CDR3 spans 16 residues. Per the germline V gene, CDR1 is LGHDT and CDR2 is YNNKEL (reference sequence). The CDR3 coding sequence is TGTGCCAGCAGCCCCGTGGGGGGAGGCCCAGCGGAGACCCAGTACTTC. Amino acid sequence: CASSPVGGGPAETQYF.

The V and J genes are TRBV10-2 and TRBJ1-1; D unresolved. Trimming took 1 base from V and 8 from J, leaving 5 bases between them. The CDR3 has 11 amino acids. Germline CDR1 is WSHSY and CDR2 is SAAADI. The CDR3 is CASSEYREAFF. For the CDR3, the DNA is TGCGCCAGCAGTGAGTACCGGGAAGCTTTCTTT.

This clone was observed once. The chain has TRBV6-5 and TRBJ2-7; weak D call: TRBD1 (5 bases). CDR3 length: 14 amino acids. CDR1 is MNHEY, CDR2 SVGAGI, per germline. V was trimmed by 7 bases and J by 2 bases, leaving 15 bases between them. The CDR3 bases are TGTGCCAGCAAGTTAGGGTGGGGCCCCTACGAGCAGTACTTC. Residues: CASKLGWGPYEQYF.

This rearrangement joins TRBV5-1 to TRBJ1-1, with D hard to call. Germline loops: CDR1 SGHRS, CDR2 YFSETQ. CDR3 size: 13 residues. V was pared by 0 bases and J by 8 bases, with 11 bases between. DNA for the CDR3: TGCGCCAGCAGCTTGGCGAGTCCGGGCGAAGCTTTCTTT. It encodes CASSLASPGEAFF.

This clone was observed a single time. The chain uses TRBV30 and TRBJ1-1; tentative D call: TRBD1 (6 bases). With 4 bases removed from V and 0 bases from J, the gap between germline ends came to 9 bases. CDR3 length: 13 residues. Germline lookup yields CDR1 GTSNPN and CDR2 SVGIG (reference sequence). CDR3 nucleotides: TGTGCCTGGACTGCAGGGGTGAACACTGAAGCTTTCTTT. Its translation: CAWTAGVNTEAFF.